This T cell receptor (beta chain) was found in a study of shared clonotypes between healthy human individuals. Per the authors' pipeline: Filtering differed, since immunoSEQ gave only junction sequences and no quality scores. Profiled with immunoSEQ multiplex PCR; TCRdb holds only in-frame clones, not every one. For V, J and clone size, that table is used; D and trimming come from the DNA. The table has around 2,100,000 clones, just under 95% seen once. CD45RO-negative CD8 cells positively selected for CCR7 made up the naive population, which excluded terminally differentiated effector memory CD45RA+ cells. Adults of Caucasian background living in Nashville, Tennessee made up all donors. Comments on this clone: Its specificity is unknown.

CDR1 and CDR2 (germline): DFQATT, SNEGSKA (reference sequence). The germline V and J ends were trimmed by 3 bases and 10 bases, with 10 bases remaining between them. The CDR3 is 11 amino acids. Points from the study as a whole: As a rule, naive subsets had a larger estimated richness than memory subsets.

V gene TRBV20-1 combines with J gene TRBJ2-1; D is perhaps TRBD1 or TRBD2 (5 bases each). The receptor was isolated from a man aged 18 to 30 in good health. Sequencing was performed on naive CD8+ T cells sorted from blood. The CDR3 protein is CSARGEWEQFF. The CDR3 DNA follows: TGCAGTGCTAGGGGGGAGTGGGAGCAGTTCTTC.